Reported below is one TCR beta chain. From germline, CDR1 is KGHSH and CDR2 LQKENI. V was pared by 10 bases and J by 3 bases, with 5 bases of the junction left unmatched. The CDR3 contains 13 residues. The assay was immunoSEQ multiplex PCR, and TCRdb's table has in-frame clones only and misses some. The data hold 200,000 to 300,000 clones, with around 83% observed a single time. The data are from a study of blood T cell repertoires in COVID-19. The sequenced sample consisted of peripheral blood. This chain connects TRBV18 to TRBJ1-1; 10 bases are a match to TRBD1. The TCR comes from a man aged 30 to 45 who had recovered from COVID-19. CDR3: CATTGQGDTEAFF. DNA of the CDR3: TGTGCCACCACCGGACAGGGGGACACTGAAGCTTTCTTT.